This TCR beta chain was identified in a study of blood T cell repertoires in COVID-19. Overall study context: PBMCs, B-cell-depleted T cells, or T cells were the source of the cDNA or gDNA that made up the material.

The protocol was immunoSEQ multiplex PCR, while the TCRdb copy is restricted to in-frame clones and leaves out a portion. The sample includes more than 300,000 clones, around 89% of them seen just once. The count of this clone is one. Ages ranged from roughly 18 to 100 years, with residence in 24 US areas. Cohorts were determined from participant-reported clinical history. Germline CDR1 MGHRA, CDR2 YSYEKL. Trimming took off 0 bases at V and 4 bases at J, with 9 bases between the two ends. The CDR3 covers 14 residues. This receptor was taken from a woman aged 18-29 years who had recovered from COVID-19. The chain carries TRBV4-1 and TRBJ1-2; D unresolved. Sequencing was done on a sample of PBMCs or T cells enriched from blood (not recorded which). The CDR3 here is CASSQDTGLYGYTF. CDR3 DNA sequence: TGCGCCAGCAGCCAAGATACCGGACTCTATGGCTACACCTTC.